This T cell receptor beta chain came from a study of Ad26.COV2.S vaccination and SARS-CoV-2 variants. Study-wide background: Within the COV1001 Ad26.COV2.S trial arm, the donor was enrolled. Ad26.COV2.S shots went into the muscle once or twice, 56 days apart.

CDR3 size: 16 residues. V shed 2 bases and J shed 0 bases, with 12 bases lying between them. Germline CDR1 is SGHVS and CDR2 is FNYEAQ. Documented treatment: around 19 received Ad26.COV2.S at low or high dose, single or two shots; 5 received placebo; per-sample allocation not given. Sampling happened 63 days after the first vaccine or placebo injection. Ad26 vector vaccine expressed Wuhan-strain SARS-CoV-2 spike. As to this clone: Its antigen is unknown.

Data came from immunoSEQ multiplex PCR; TCRdb stores just in-frame clones and leaves some out. The sample contains 240,000 or so clones, roughly 90% of which appear only once. Whole-study results and caveats: Substantial breadth was reported for post-vaccination spike-specific CD8+ and CD4+ T cells.

This sequence originates from a person aged 18 to 65 who received the Ad26.COV2.S COVID-19 vaccine or a placebo. The starting material was peripheral blood, obtained in a trial of Ad26.COV2.S vaccine versus placebo. The chain is built from TRBV7-6 and TRBJ2-3, with D hard to call. The CDR3 here is CASSLFSTGSTDTQYF. The CDR3 nucleotides read TGTGCCAGCAGCTTATTCAGCACCGGAAGCACAGATACGCAGTATTTT.